This entry describes one TCR beta chain. It has no known antigen specificity. No base-level quality is on record; no much larger clone is a single base apart. Each collaborating institution followed its own protocols to collect whole blood in K2EDTA tubes. For TCRbeta analysis, collaborators shipped samples as frozen whole blood, isolated PBMCs, or DNA extracted from either of those sample types. From V the trimming removes 5 bases and from J it removes 7 bases, while the gene matches leave 7 bases of the junction unaccounted for. CDR1 and CDR2, looked up from the germline V gene, are MNHEY and SVGAGI. The cysteine opens and the phenylalanine closes a CDR3 of 15 amino acids. Of all the DNA, just the CDR3 is kept, 45 bases in frame from base 1. This sample is part of a study of blood T cell repertoires in COVID-19 (dated by TCRdb to 2019 to 2021). In terms of the full investigation: The collaborator samples originated in the United States, Italy and Spain and spanned the acute and convalescent phases of COVID-19. The prospective study material was composed of cDNA or gDNA derived from T cells, B-cell-depleted T cells, or PBMCs. The dataset comprised deeply sampled blood TCRbeta repertoires from subjects exposed to, actively infected with, or recovered from COVID-19. The repertoires were released in a freely available public database meant as a resource for research on the immune response to SARS-CoV-2. Samples were obtained from the ongoing ImmuneRACE study (first 160 participants) and from over 1,000 subjects provided by 6 global collaborators. A de-identified subject ID, COVID-19 status, age in years and sex were almost always included in the sample metadata. Where HLA class I and class II types were available, the types were taken from metadata supplied by the sample provider, not from assay-based typing.

Beyond this particular receptor, the publication reports: Clinical and demographic metadata were provided uncurated, with the amount varying by source and participant.

The immunoSEQ Assay, a bias-controlled multiplex PCR, was used to amplify TCRbeta CDR3 regions from genomic DNA. As for the authors' bioinformatics: The number of nucleated cells in each sample was estimated from the amplification of reference gene primers within the assay. Sequence reads were collapsed and filtered to measure the absolute abundance of every unique TCRbeta CDR3 rearrangement. For each sample, productive Simpson clonality was calculated as the square root of Simpson's diversity index across productive rearrangements. The source is immuneACCESS, and TCRdb retained only in-frame sequences with V and J called. Part of the clones is not carried over; for the studies checked, unresolved V genes explain less than half of this, and the remainder is unexplained. That table is the source of V, J and clone size, and D and trimming were worked out from the DNA. Here the sample has about 270,000 clones; about four fifths occur a single time. The top ten clones comprise under 3.5% of the sample.

The sequence came from a young woman with acute or convalescent COVID-19. The chain employs TRBV6-5 and TRBJ2-1, and TRBD1 matches 11 of the central bases. Sequenced input: peripheral blood. The CDR3 sequence is CASSPRTGGRNEQFF. The bases read TGTGCCAGCAGTCCGCGGACAGGGGGCAGGAATGAGCAGTTCTTC.